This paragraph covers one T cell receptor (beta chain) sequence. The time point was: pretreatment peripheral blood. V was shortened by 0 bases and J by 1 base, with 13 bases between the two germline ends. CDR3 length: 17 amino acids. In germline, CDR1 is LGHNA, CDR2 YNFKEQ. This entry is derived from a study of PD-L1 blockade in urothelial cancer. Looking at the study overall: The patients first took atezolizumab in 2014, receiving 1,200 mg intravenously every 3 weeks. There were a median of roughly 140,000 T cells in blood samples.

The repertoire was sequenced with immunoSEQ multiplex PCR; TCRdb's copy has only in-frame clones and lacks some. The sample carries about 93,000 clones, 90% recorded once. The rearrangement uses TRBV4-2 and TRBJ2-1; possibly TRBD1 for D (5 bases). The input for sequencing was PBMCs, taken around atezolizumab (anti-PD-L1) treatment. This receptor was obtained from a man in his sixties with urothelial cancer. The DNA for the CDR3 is TGTGCCAGCAGCCAAGAATTCGACAGACGATCCTACAATGAGCAGTTCTTC. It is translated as CASSQEFDRRSYNEQFF.